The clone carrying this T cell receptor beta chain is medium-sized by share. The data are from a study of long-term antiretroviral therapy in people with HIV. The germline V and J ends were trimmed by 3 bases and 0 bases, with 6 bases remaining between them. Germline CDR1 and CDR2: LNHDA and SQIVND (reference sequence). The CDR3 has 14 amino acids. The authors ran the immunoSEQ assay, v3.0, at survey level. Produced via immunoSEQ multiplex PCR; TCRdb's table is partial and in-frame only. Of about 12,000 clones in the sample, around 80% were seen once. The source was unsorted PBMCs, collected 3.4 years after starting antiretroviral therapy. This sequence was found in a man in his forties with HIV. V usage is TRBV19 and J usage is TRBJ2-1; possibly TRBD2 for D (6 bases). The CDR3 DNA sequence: TGTGCCAGTAGTATGGGGGGCTCCTACAATGAGCAGTTCTTC. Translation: CASSMGGSYNEQFF.